This TCR beta chain originates from a study of blood T cell repertoires in COVID-19. The protocol was immunoSEQ multiplex PCR, while the TCRdb copy is restricted to in-frame clones and leaves out a portion. The sample contains more than 60,000 clones, roughly 90% of which appear only once. The sequenced sample was peripheral blood. The TCR sequence derives from a man in his forties or fifties with active COVID-19.

CDR3 DNA sequence: TGTGCCAGCACCCTTTTGACAGGGACTAATGAAAAACTGTTTTTT. Its protein is CASTLLTGTNEKLFF. The genes are TRBV5-5 and TRBJ1-4; TRBD1 matches 7 bases. V shed 6 bases and J 2 bases; nucleotides not matched to a gene: 7. The germline gives CDR1 SGHKS, CDR2 YYEKEE (reference sequence). There are 15 residues in the CDR3.